This T cell receptor (beta chain) was retrieved from a study of Graves' ophthalmopathy and Graves' hyperthyroidism. Study background: By definition, stable hyperthyroidism involved no ophthalmopathy within 18 months of follow-up. Whole-study results and caveats: Using a 13-signature model, the authors split ophthalmopathy from stable hyperthyroidism, with roughly 88% sensitivity and 80% to 84% specificity.

The V end lost 5 bases, the J end lost 13 bases, and 20 bases lay between the germline ends. The CDR3 sequence is 13 residues long. The germline V gene has CDR1 SGHVS and CDR2 FQNEAQ. The sequenced template was RNA, covering the TCR beta CDR3 region. The authors performed first-round RT-PCR with HTBI primers and then a second-round multiplex PCR. TCRdb independently ran MiXCR on the multiplex PCR reads; one entry per CDR3 protein. The sample has around 1.1 million distinct CDR3 sequences, approximately 35% seen once; the top ten hold around 10%. Patients were excluded if they had other autoimmune diseases or uncontrolled infections, and likewise if pregnancy or lactation applied. To note about this clonotype: Its antigen remains unknown.

Sequenced input: peripheral blood or thyroid tissue (not recorded which). V and J are TRBV7-8 and TRBJ2-5; D might be TRBD2 (7 bases). The sequence came from an adult man with Graves' hyperthyroidism. The CDR3 spells CASSRATLGGPYF. Written as DNA, the CDR3 is TGTGCCAGCAGCCGAGCAACCCTGGGGGGGCCGTACTTC. The full variable domain, completed using reference TRBV7-8 and TRBJ2-5, is GAGVSQSPRYKVAKRGQDVALRCDPISGHVSLFWYQQALGQGPEFLTYFQNEAQLDKSGLPSDRFFAERPEGSVSTLKIQRTQQEDSAVYLCASSRATLGGPYFGPGTRLLVL.